The 5 T cell receptor beta chains in this list originate from one sample, sequenced in a study of T cells after yellow fever vaccination. TCRdb redid the calling of the 5' RACE reads with MiXCR, one entry per CDR3 protein. The table lists about 300,000 distinct CDR3 sequences, about 4% of them singletons. The sequencing used PBMCs, collected 5 days after the yellow fever booster vaccination. These receptors were taken from a man aged 18 to 35 who received the YFV17D yellow fever vaccine.

This clonotype showed up just a few times. The chain combines TRBV7-9 with TRBJ1-6, with D perhaps TRBD1 (5 bases). The V and J ends lost 4 bases and 9 bases respectively, with 16 bases between them. The CDR3 runs 15 residues. From germline, CDR1 is SEHNR and CDR2 FQNEAQ (reference sequence). CDR3: CASSSRGIGISPLHF. DNA of the CDR3: TGTGCCAGCAGCTCCCGGGGGATCGGGATTTCACCCCTCCACTTT.

The sample holds a few counts of this clonotype. The chain carries TRBV7-3 and TRBJ2-6, with D possibly being TRBD1 or TRBD2 (5 bases each). Trimming removed 5 bases at V and 0 bases at J, with 11 bases between. CDR3 length equals 16 residues. CDR1 and CDR2 (germline): SGHTA, FQGTGA. The CDR3 coding sequence is TGTGCCAGCAGCATCGAGGGGTACTCTGGGGCCAACGTCCTGACTTTC. Its protein product is CASSIEGYSGANVLTF.

This clonotype was seen many times. This chain uses TRBV12-3 or TRBV12-4 with TRBJ2-7, with D possibly being TRBD2 (6 bases). V dropped 3 bases and J dropped 4 bases, with 16 bases sitting between them. This CDR3 contains 15 residues. The CDR3 region is CASSFPLPGEYEQYV. In DNA, the CDR3 is TGTGCCAGCAGTTTCCCCCTACCGGGGGAGTACGAGCAGTACGTC.

At least ten counts were recorded for this clonotype. This chain uses TRBV21-1 with TRBJ2-7. TRBV21-1 is deemed a pseudogene. The CDR3 is 17 residues long. CDR3 protein: CASSKFSLRKPPYEQYF. The CDR3 DNA reads as TGTGCCAGCAGCAAATTTTCTCTGAGGAAACCCCCCTACGAGCAGTACTTC.

This clonotype was seen at least ten times. The chain carries TRBV5-1 and TRBJ2-3; a weak D match, TRBD2 (6 bases). There are 16 residues in the CDR3. With 2 bases removed from V and 6 bases from J, the gap between germline ends came to 19 bases. CDR1 and CDR2 from the germline V gene are SGHRS and YFSETQ. The CDR3 DNA follows: TGCGCCAGCAGCTTTTTATCTAGCGCCGCCTCGGATACGCAGTATTTT. Its protein is CASSFLSSAASDTQYF.